This paragraph covers one TCR beta chain sequence. The data were taken from a study of blood T cell repertoires in COVID-19. Study overall: PBMCs, B-cell-depleted T cells, or T cells were the source of the cDNA or gDNA that made up the material.

Recruitment covered fewer than 25 US areas and drew participants whose ages spanned about 18 to 90 years. In assigning cohorts, the study relied on participant-reported clinical history. The CDR3 is made up of 17 amino acids. Germline CDR1 MGHRA, CDR2 YSYEKL. Trimming at V came to 3 bases and at J to 4 bases, leaving 12 bases not matched to a gene. Methods used by the authors: Amplification with reference gene primers provided the estimates of nucleated cell counts. The table came from immunoSEQ multiplex PCR; TCRdb's copy has only in-frame clones and leaves some out. Clone size and the V and J calls come from that table; the DNA yielded D and trimming. The table lists roughly 160,000 clones, roughly 87% of them singletons.

Sequencing input: PBMCs or T cells enriched from blood (not recorded which). The chain joins TRBV4-1 to TRBJ2-7; the match to TRBD2 covers 10 bases. The sequence derives from a woman in her fifties or sixties who had recovered from COVID-19. The CDR3 region is CASSQPPSGRIGYEQYF. For the CDR3, the DNA is TGCGCCAGCAGCCAGCCCCCTAGCGGGAGAATTGGTTACGAGCAGTACTTC.